The clone carrying this T cell receptor (beta chain) has just a few counts. Its antigen is currently unknown. There are 16 residues in the CDR3. V dropped 2 bases and J dropped 5 bases, with 18 bases sitting between them. Germline assignment: CDR1 DFQATT and CDR2 SNEGSKA (reference sequence). Described time point: newly diagnosed GD, antithyroid drugs for less than 3 months. PBMCs were the source of the RNA used for TCR sequencing. EDTA tubes received approximately 9 milliliters of drawn peripheral blood. iRepertoire HTBI primers and Arm-PCR of CDR3 regions built TCR beta libraries. TCRdb used MiXCR to reprocess the multiplex PCR reads, holding one entry per CDR3 protein. The sample gives 620,000 or so distinct CDR3 sequences, roughly 15% of which show up once; around 19% is in the top ten. This sample is drawn from a study of regulatory T cells in long-lasting Graves disease. The study, taken as a whole, reports: Researchers reported studying only peripheral blood, not thyroid tissue.

These data were also reused for a study on T cells in Graves' hyperthyroidism and ophthalmopathy. This second study says: The HTBI primer set drove a first-round RT-PCR of the TCR CDR3. Among clonotypes expanded in thyroid above 0.001, most were also found in blood.

This sequence joins TRBV20-1 and TRBJ2-2, with D tentatively TRBD2 (5 bases). This specimen was peripheral blood mononuclear cells (PBMCs), taken at new diagnosis, from a patient treated with antithyroid drugs. This clonotype was obtained from a woman aged 25 to 39 with Graves disease. The CDR3: CSARPSSGRGTGELFF. The CDR3 DNA follows: TGCAGTGCTAGACCATCTTCGGGAAGAGGGACCGGGGAGCTGTTTTTT.